A selection of T cell receptor beta chains follows, all from one sample in a study of cytomegalovirus exposure and HLA in healthy donors. Clones were sequenced by immunoSEQ multiplex PCR, and TCRdb holds only the in-frame ones, with some missing. The sample lists 200,000 to 300,000 clones; 82% were seen once. The sequenced material came from PBMCs. Receptor source: a woman in her thirties or forties in good health and CMV-seropositive. The CDR3 runs from the conserved cysteine through the conserved F or W. A D gene is named only where the DNA matches it firmly. Expanded clones are given a class, and other clones once, few, many or no size at all.

cdr3_length: 14; clone_size: NA; d_call: TRBD1; j_call: TRBJ2-3; v_call: TRBV11-2; cdr3_aa: CASSQGVGTDTQYF; cdr3_nt: TGTGCCAGCAGCCAGGGGGTCGGCACAGATACGCAGTATTTT
cdr3_length: 16; clone_size: NA; d_call: NA; j_call: TRBJ1-5; v_call: TRBV15; cdr3_aa: CATSRDRGSYNQPQHF; cdr3_nt: TGTGCCACCAGCAGAGATCGGGGGTCGTATAATCAGCCCCAGCATTTT
cdr3_length: 15; clone_size: NA; d_call: TRBD2; j_call: TRBJ2-7; v_call: TRBV7-8; cdr3_aa: CASSSPGLAASEQYF; cdr3_nt: TGTGCCAGCAGCTCACCGGGACTAGCCGCATCCGAGCAGTACTTC
cdr3_length: 15; clone_size: NA; d_call: TRBD1; j_call: TRBJ2-3; v_call: TRBV7-2; cdr3_aa: CASSEWGQGADTQYF; cdr3_nt: TGTGCCAGCAGCGAATGGGGACAGGGTGCAGATACGCAGTATTTT
cdr3_length: 14; clone_size: NA; d_call: NA; j_call: TRBJ2-7; v_call: TRBV2; cdr3_aa: CASSQDTQDYEQYF; cdr3_nt: TGTGCCAGCAGTCAGGACACCCAAGACTACGAGCAGTACTTC
cdr3_length: 18; clone_size: NA; d_call: TRBD1; j_call: TRBJ1-2; v_call: TRBV9; cdr3_aa: CASSVGRTGGIPNYGYTF; cdr3_nt: TGTGCCAGCAGCGTTGGAAGGACAGGGGGAATCCCTAACTATGGCTACACCTTC
cdr3_length: 14; clone_size: NA; d_call: NA; j_call: TRBJ1-4; v_call: TRBV25-1; cdr3_aa: CASSERTTNEKLFF; cdr3_nt: TGTGCCAGCAGTGAGCGAACCACTAATGAAAAACTGTTTTTT
cdr3_length: 16; clone_size: NA; d_call: TRBD1; j_call: TRBJ1-1; v_call: TRBV7-2; cdr3_aa: CASSPLLQGALTEAFF; cdr3_nt: TGTGCCAGCAGCCCATTATTACAGGGGGCGCTGACTGAAGCTTTCTTT
cdr3_length: 15; clone_size: NA; d_call: TRBD1; j_call: TRBJ1-5; v_call: TRBV15; cdr3_aa: CATSRERQGNQPQHF; cdr3_nt: TGTGCCACCAGCAGAGAGAGACAGGGGAATCAGCCCCAGCATTTT
cdr3_length: 15; clone_size: NA; d_call: TRBD1; j_call: TRBJ1-1; v_call: TRBV2; cdr3_aa: CASSDNQRGGEKAFF; cdr3_nt: TGTGCCAGCAGTGATAATCAGAGAGGGGGCGAAAAGGCTTTCTTT
cdr3_length: 18; clone_size: NA; d_call: TRBD1; j_call: TRBJ1-1; v_call: TRBV7-9; cdr3_aa: CASSFPWGRDRGTTEAFF; cdr3_nt: TGTGCCAGCAGCTTTCCTTGGGGACGCGACAGGGGAACTACTGAAGCTTTCTTT
cdr3_length: 17; clone_size: NA; d_call: TRBD2; j_call: TRBJ2-3; v_call: TRBV9; cdr3_aa: CASSVDGRNGRSDTQYF; cdr3_nt: TGTGCCAGCAGCGTAGACGGGAGGAACGGTAGGTCAGATACGCAGTATTTT
cdr3_length: 14; clone_size: NA; d_call: TRBD1; j_call: TRBJ1-4; v_call: TRBV6-6; cdr3_aa: CASRPGTGREKLFF; cdr3_nt: TGTGCCAGCAGACCCGGGACAGGGAGAGAAAAACTGTTTTTT
cdr3_length: 17; clone_size: NA; d_call: NA; j_call: TRBJ2-3; v_call: TRBV7-9; cdr3_aa: CASSSRRRDWVTDTQYF; cdr3_nt: TGTGCCAGCAGCTCGAGACGCCGGGACTGGGTCACAGATACGCAGTATTTT
cdr3_length: 14; clone_size: few; d_call: NA; j_call: TRBJ2-1; v_call: TRBV5-1; cdr3_aa: CASSPDSATSEQFF; cdr3_nt: TGCGCCAGCAGCCCGGACAGCGCTACCTCTGAGCAGTTCTTC
cdr3_length: 14; clone_size: NA; d_call: NA; j_call: TRBJ2-3; v_call: TRBV5-6; cdr3_aa: CASSFRGFKDTQYF; cdr3_nt: TGTGCCAGCAGCTTTAGGGGGTTTAAAGATACGCAGTATTTT
cdr3_length: 15; clone_size: NA; d_call: TRBD1; j_call: TRBJ2-5; v_call: TRBV19; cdr3_aa: CASSMGATGGETQYF; cdr3_nt: TGTGCCAGTAGTATGGGCGCAACAGGGGGAGAGACCCAGTACTTC
cdr3_length: 17; clone_size: NA; d_call: NA; j_call: TRBJ2-3; v_call: TRBV7-2; cdr3_aa: CASSSRSSRGYTDTQYF; cdr3_nt: TGTGCCAGCAGCTCCCGCTCCAGCAGGGGTTACACAGATACGCAGTATTTT
cdr3_length: 15; clone_size: NA; d_call: NA; j_call: TRBJ2-1; v_call: TRBV10-3; cdr3_aa: CAIREGTGRKNEQFF; cdr3_nt: TGTGCCATCAGGGAGGGAACAGGTAGGAAGAATGAGCAGTTCTTC
cdr3_length: 16; clone_size: NA; d_call: TRBD2; j_call: TRBJ2-1; v_call: TRBV4-2; cdr3_aa: CASSQELAGSGGEQFF; cdr3_nt: TGTGCCAGCAGCCAAGAGCTAGCGGGATCCGGGGGTGAGCAGTTCTTC
cdr3_length: 16; clone_size: once; d_call: NA; j_call: TRBJ1-3; v_call: TRBV7-9; cdr3_aa: CSSGRAASSSGNTIYF; cdr3_nt: TGTTCCAGCGGTAGGGCAGCTAGCTCTTCTGGAAACACCATATATTTT
cdr3_length: 15; clone_size: few; d_call: TRBD1; j_call: TRBJ1-2; v_call: TRBV19; cdr3_aa: CASSTLSTGNYGYTF; cdr3_nt: TGTGCCAGTAGTACCCTATCGACAGGGAACTATGGCTACACCTTC
cdr3_length: 10; clone_size: NA; d_call: NA; j_call: TRBJ2-7; v_call: TRBV7-9; cdr3_aa: CATGSYEQYF; cdr3_nt: TGTGCCACAGGGTCCTACGAGCAGTACTTC
cdr3_length: 16; clone_size: NA; d_call: NA; j_call: TRBJ1-4; v_call: TRBV5-6; cdr3_aa: CASSLNTGSFNEKLFF; cdr3_nt: TGTGCCAGCAGCTTAAACACGGGAAGCTTTAATGAAAAACTGTTTTTT
cdr3_length: 13; clone_size: NA; d_call: NA; j_call: TRBJ1-2; v_call: TRBV28; cdr3_aa: CASSIQGPYGYTF; cdr3_nt: TGTGCCAGCAGCATACAGGGCCCCTATGGCTACACCTTC
cdr3_length: 14; clone_size: NA; d_call: TRBD1; j_call: TRBJ2-7; v_call: TRBV6-8; cdr3_aa: CASSYYGTGDEQYF; cdr3_nt: TGTGCCAGCAGTTATTACGGGACAGGGGACGAGCAGTACTTC
cdr3_length: 14; clone_size: NA; d_call: TRBD1; j_call: TRBJ2-2; v_call: TRBV7-3; cdr3_aa: CASSPNRGTGELFF; cdr3_nt: TGTGCCAGCAGCCCAAACAGGGGAACCGGGGAGCTGTTTTTT
cdr3_length: 15; clone_size: few; d_call: NA; j_call: TRBJ1-3; v_call: TRBV7-9; cdr3_aa: CASSSEESSGNTIYF; cdr3_nt: TGTGCCAGCAGCTCAGAGGAGAGCTCTGGAAACACCATATATTTT
cdr3_length: 16; clone_size: once; d_call: TRBD1; j_call: TRBJ1-2; v_call: TRBV25-1; cdr3_aa: CASSDPTGGPYYGYTF; cdr3_nt: TGTGCCAGCAGTGACCCGACAGGGGGCCCCTACTATGGCTACACCTTC
cdr3_length: 19; clone_size: NA; d_call: TRBD1; j_call: TRBJ1-5; v_call: TRBV15; cdr3_aa: CATSRAKLWDREGNQPQHF; cdr3_nt: TGTGCCACCAGCAGAGCTAAACTATGGGACAGAGAAGGCAATCAGCCCCAGCATTTT
cdr3_length: 14; clone_size: NA; d_call: NA; j_call: TRBJ1-2; v_call: TRBV5-1; cdr3_aa: CASSLVQGNYGYTF; cdr3_nt: TGCGCCAGCAGCTTGGTACAGGGTAACTATGGCTACACCTTC
cdr3_length: 12; clone_size: few; d_call: NA; j_call: TRBJ1-2; v_call: TRBV9; cdr3_aa: CASSVQGWGYTF; cdr3_nt: TGTGCCAGCAGCGTTCAGGGTTGGGGCTACACCTTC